This T cell receptor (beta chain) emerged from a study of T cell responses to AZD1222 COVID-19 vaccine. V was pared by 3 bases and J by 5 bases, with 7 bases of the junction left unmatched. Per germline, CDR1 KGHSH and CDR2 LQKENI. CDR3 length equals 15 residues. Libraries were prepared by immunoSEQ multiplex PCR; TCRdb keeps only in-frame clonotypes and omits some of them. The sample yields about 110,000 clones, roughly 89% seen once. The chain links TRBV18 to TRBJ2-5, with 9 bases that match TRBD1. This TCR was recovered from an adult in good health. The input for sequencing was peripheral blood, taken on day 0 of MenACWY control vaccination. CDR3: CASSPGQGPEETQYF. CDR3 sequence (DNA): TGTGCCAGCTCACCGGGACAGGGTCCCGAGGAGACCCAGTACTTC.